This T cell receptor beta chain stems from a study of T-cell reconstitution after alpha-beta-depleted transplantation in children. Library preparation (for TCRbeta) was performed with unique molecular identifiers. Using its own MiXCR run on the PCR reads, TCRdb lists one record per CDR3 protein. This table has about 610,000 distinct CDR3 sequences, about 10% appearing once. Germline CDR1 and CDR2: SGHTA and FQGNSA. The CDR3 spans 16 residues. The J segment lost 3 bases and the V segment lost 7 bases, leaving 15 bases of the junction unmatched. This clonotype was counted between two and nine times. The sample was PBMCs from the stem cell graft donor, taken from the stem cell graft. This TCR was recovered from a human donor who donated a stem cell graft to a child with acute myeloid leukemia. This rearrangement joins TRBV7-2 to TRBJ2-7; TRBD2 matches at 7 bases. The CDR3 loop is CASTSPGGTLRYEQYF. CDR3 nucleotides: TGTGCCAGCACCTCCCCCGGGGGGACTTTACGCTACGAGCAGTACTTC.